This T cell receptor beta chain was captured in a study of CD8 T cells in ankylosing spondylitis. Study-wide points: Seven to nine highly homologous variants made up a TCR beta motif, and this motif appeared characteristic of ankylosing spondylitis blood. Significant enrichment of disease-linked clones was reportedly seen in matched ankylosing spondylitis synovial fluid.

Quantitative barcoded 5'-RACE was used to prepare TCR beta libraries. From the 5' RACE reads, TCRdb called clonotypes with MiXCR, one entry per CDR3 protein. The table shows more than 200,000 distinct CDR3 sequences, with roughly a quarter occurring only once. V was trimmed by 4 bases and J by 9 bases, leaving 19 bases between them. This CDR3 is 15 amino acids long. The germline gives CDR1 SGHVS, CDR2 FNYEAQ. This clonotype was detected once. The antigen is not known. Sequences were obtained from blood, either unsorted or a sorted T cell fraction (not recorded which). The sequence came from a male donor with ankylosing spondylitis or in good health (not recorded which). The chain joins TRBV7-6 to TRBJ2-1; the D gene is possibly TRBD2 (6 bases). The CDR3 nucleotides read TGTGCCAGCAGCTCCCTGGTAGAGCCCGGGGGTGAGCAGTTCTTC. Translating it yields CASSSLVEPGGEQFF.